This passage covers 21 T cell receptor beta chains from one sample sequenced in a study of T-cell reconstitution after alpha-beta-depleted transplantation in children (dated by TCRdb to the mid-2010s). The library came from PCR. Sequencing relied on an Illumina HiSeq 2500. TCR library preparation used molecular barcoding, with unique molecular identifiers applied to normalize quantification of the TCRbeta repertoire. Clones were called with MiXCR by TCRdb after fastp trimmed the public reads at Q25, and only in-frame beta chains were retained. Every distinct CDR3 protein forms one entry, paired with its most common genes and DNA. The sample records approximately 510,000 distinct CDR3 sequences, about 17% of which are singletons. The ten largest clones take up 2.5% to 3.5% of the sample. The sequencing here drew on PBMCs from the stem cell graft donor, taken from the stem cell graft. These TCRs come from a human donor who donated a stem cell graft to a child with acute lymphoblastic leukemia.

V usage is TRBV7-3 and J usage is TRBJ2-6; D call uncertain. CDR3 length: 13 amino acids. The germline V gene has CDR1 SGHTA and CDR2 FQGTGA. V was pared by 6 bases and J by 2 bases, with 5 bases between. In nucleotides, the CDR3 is TGTGCCAGCAGTCAAACTGGGGCCAACGTCCTGACTTTC. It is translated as CASSQTGANVLTF.

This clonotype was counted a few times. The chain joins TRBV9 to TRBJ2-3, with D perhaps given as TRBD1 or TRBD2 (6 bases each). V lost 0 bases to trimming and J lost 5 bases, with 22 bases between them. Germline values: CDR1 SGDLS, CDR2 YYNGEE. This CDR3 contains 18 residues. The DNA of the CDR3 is TGTGCCAGCAGCGTAGGGTGGAGGGGGTGGGTGGAAGGAGATACGCAGTATTTT. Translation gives CASSVGWRGWVEGDTQYF.

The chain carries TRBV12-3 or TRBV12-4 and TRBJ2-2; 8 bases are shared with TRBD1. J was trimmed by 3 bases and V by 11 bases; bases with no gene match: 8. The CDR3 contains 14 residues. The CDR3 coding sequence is TGTGCCGTTACGGACAGGGTTTACACCGGGGAGCTGTTTTTT. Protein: CAVTDRVYTGELFF.

CDR3 protein: CASSDRTGPYSICHF. The CDR3 DNA reads TGTGCCAGCAGCGATAGGACAGGCCCCTATTCAATATGTCATTTT. This chain uses TRBV7-9 with TRBJ1-5; 7 positions match TRBD1. CDR1 SEHNR and CDR2 FQNEAQ come from the germline V gene (reference sequence). The CDR3 is made up of 15 amino acids. With 5 bases clipped from V and 16 bases from J, the junction kept 20 bases outside the gene matches.

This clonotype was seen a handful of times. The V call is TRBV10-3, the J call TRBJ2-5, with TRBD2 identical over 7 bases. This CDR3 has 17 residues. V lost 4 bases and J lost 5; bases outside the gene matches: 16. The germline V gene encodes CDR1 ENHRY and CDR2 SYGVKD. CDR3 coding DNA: TGTGCCATCAGTGCCCCCTGGGCGGGAGAGCTCTGGGAGACCCAGTACTTC. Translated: CAISAPWAGELWETQYF.

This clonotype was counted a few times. CDR3 region: CSADPRGGPQETQYF. The CDR3 DNA reads as TGCAGTGCGGACCCCCGGGGAGGACCTCAAGAGACCCAGTACTTC. V and J are TRBV20-1 and TRBJ2-5; a weak D match, TRBD2 (6 bases). This CDR3 spans 15 amino acids. V was shortened by 6 bases and J by 2 bases, with 19 bases between the two germline ends. From germline, CDR1 is DFQATT and CDR2 SNEGSKA (reference sequence).

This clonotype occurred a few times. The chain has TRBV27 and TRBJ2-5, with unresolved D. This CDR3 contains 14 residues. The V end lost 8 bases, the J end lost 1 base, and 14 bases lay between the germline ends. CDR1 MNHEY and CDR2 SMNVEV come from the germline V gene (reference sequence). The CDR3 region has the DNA TGTGCCAGCGCACCTAAATGGACCCAAGAGACCCAGTACTTC. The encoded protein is CASAPKWTQETQYF.

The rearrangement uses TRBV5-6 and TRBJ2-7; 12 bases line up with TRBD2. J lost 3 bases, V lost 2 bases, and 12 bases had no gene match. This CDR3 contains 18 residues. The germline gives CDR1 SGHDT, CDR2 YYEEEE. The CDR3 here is CASSFRTSGTSSFYEQYF. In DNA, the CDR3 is TGTGCCAGCAGCTTCCGGACTAGCGGGACCTCTTCTTTCTACGAGCAGTACTTC.

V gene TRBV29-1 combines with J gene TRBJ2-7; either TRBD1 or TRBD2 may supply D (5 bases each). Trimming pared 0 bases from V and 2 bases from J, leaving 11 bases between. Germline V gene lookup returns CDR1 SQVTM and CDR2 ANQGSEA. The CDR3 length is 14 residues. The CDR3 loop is CSVEDPQGAYEQYF. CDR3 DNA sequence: TGCAGCGTTGAAGATCCCCAGGGAGCCTACGAGCAGTACTTC.

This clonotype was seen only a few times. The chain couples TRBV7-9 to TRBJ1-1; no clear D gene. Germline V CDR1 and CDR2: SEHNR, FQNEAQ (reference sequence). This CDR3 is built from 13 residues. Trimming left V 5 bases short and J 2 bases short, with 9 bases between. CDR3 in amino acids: CASSRRQNTEAFF. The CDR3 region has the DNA TGTGCCAGCAGCCGACGACAAAACACTGAAGCTTTCTTT.

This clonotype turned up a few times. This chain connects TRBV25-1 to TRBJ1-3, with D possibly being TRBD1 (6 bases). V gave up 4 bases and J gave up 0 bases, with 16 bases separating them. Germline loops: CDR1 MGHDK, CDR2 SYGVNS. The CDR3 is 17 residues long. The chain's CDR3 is CASSVGGSRFSGNTIYF. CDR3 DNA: TGTGCCAGCAGTGTGGGGGGCTCTCGCTTCTCTGGAAACACCATATATTTT.

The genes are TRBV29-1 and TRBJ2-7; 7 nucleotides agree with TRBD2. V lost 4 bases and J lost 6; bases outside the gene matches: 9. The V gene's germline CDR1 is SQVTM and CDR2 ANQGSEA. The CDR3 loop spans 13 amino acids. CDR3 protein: CSVALRGGSEQYF. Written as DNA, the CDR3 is TGCAGCGTTGCCCTTCGGGGAGGGAGCGAGCAGTACTTC.

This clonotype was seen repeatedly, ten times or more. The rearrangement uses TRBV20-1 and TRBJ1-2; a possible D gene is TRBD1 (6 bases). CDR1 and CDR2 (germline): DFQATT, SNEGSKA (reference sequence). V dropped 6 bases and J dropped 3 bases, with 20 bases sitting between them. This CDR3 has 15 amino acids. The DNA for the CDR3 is TGCAGTGCGACGGACCAGGGGCACTTTGACTATGGCTACACCTTC. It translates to CSATDQGHFDYGYTF.

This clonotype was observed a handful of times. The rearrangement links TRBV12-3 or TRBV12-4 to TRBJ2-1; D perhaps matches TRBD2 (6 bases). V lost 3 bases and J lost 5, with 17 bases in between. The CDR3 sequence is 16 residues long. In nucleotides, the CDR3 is TGTGCCAGCAGTTTTGTCCCGCTAGCGAGGGACAATGAGCAGTTCTTC. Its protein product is CASSFVPLARDNEQFF.

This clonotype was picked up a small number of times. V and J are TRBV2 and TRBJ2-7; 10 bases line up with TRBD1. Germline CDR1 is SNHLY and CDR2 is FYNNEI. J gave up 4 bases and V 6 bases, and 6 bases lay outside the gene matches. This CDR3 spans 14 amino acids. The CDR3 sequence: CASRLTGGSYEQYF. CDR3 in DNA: TGTGCCAGCAGACTGACAGGGGGCAGTTACGAGCAGTACTTC.

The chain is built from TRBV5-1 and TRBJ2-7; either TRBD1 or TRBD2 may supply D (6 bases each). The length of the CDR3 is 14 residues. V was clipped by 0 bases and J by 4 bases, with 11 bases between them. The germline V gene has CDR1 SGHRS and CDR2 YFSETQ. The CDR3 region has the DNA TGCGCCAGCAGCTTGGAGGTAGGGGGGTACGAGCAGTACTTC. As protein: CASSLEVGGYEQYF.

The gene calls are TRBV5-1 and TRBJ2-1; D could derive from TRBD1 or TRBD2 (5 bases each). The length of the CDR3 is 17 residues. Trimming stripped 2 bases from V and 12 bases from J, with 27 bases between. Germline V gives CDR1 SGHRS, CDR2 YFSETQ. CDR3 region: CASSFIPWGRKTARQFF. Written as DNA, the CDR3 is TGCGCCAGCAGCTTTATACCTTGGGGACGAAAAACGGCGAGGCAGTTCTTC.

This chain's CDR3 is CASSLKGQGTGELFF. The CDR3 DNA follows: TGTGCCAGCAGTTTAAAAGGACAGGGAACCGGGGAGCTGTTTTTT. The chain recombines TRBV12-3 or TRBV12-4 with TRBJ2-2, with TRBD1 matching 8 bases. This CDR3 spans 15 amino acids. The junction had 4 bases not matched to a gene; V was cut back by 2 bases and J by 5 bases.

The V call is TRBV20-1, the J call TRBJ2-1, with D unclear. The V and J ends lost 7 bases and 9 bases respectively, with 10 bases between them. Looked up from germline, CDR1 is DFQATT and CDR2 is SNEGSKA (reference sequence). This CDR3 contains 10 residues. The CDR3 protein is CSVQTAEQFF. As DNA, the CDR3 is TGCAGTGTCCAAACGGCTGAGCAGTTCTTC.

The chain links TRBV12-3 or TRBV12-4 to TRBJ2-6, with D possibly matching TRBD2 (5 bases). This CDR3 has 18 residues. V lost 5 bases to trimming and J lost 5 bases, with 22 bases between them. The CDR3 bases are TGTGCCAGCAGTCCCTCGGGCGCGGGCCGGGCGAGGGCCAACGTCCTGACTTTC. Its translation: CASSPSGAGRARANVLTF.

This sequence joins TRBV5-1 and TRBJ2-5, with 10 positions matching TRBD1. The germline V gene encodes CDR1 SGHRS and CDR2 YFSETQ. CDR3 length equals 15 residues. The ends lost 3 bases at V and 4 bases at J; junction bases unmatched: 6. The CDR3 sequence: CASSSGDRGGETQYF. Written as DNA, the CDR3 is TGCGCCAGCAGCTCGGGGGACAGGGGAGGAGAGACCCAGTACTTC.